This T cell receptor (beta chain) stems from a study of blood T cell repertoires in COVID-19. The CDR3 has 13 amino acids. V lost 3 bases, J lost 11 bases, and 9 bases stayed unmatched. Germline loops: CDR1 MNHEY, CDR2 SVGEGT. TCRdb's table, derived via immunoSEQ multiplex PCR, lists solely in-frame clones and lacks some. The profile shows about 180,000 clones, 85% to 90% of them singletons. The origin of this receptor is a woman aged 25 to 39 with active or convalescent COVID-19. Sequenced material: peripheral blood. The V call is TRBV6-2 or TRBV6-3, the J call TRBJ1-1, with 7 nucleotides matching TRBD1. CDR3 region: CASSYLQQGYAFF. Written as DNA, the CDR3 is TGTGCCAGCAGTTATCTCCAACAGGGGTATGCTTTCTTT.